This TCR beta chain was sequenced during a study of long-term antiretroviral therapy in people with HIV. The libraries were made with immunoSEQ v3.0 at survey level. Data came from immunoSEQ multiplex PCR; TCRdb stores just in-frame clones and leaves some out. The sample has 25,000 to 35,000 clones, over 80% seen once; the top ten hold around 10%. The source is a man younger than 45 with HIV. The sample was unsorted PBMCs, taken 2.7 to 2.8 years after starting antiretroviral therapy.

As DNA, the CDR3 is TGTGCCAGTGGTCGCCGCCCCTACGAGCAGTACTTC. It specifies CASGRRPYEQYF. V and J are TRBV28 and TRBJ2-7; D call uncertain. Per the germline V gene, CDR1 is MDHEN and CDR2 is SYDVKM. This CDR3 comprises 12 residues. Trimming left V 9 bases short and J 2 bases short, with 11 bases between.